The T cell receptor (beta chain) described here comes from a study of blood T cell repertoires in COVID-19 (dated by TCRdb to between 2020 and 2021). Background for the entire study: Samples covering the acute and convalescent phases of COVID-19 were provided by collaborators in the United States, Italy and Spain. The prospective study material was composed of cDNA or gDNA derived from T cells, B-cell-depleted T cells, or PBMCs. Subjects who had been exposed to COVID-19, were actively infected with it, or had recovered from it provided the deeply sampled blood TCRbeta repertoires that made up the dataset. The repertoires were made available in a free public database intended to serve as a resource for research on the immune response to SARS-CoV-2. The samples were drawn from the first 160 participants of the ongoing ImmuneRACE study and from roughly 1,300 subjects provided by 6 global collaborators. Sample metadata almost always included a de-identified subject ID, COVID-19 status, age in years and sex. Where available, HLA class I and class II types were obtained from metadata supplied by the sample provider rather than from assay-based typing.

Findings and caveats that apply to the study as a whole: Clinical and demographic metadata were provided uncurated, with the amount varying by source and participant.

TCRbeta CDR3 regions were amplified from genomic DNA using the immunoSEQ Assay, a bias-controlled multiplex PCR. Under the source paper's analysis protocol: The number of nucleated cells in each sample was estimated by amplification of reference gene primers within the assay. Sequence reads were collapsed and filtered to measure the absolute abundance of every unique TCRbeta CDR3 rearrangement. For each sample, productive Simpson clonality was calculated as the square root of Simpson's diversity index across productive rearrangements. TCRdb stores this immuneACCESS table with in-frame sequences only. Part of the clones is absent; in the studies checked, under half of the shortfall reflects unresolved V genes, and no reason is known for the rest. D and trimming come from the DNA, and the V and J calls and clone size come from that table. In all, the sample holds some 330,000 clones, and roughly 80% of those were seen once. 5% to 5.5% of the sample is taken by the ten largest.

Enrolling through a virtual design, the prospective study's participants ranged in age from roughly 18 to 90 years and lived across around 25 United States geographic areas. In the prospective study, participants were assigned to cohorts based on the clinical history participants reported in a screening survey and a study questionnaire. For ImmuneRACE Cohort 3, a participant was defined as recovered based on two consecutive negative NP/OP PCR tests, clearance by a healthcare professional, or resolution of symptoms. In the prospective study, whole blood, serum and a nasopharyngeal or oropharyngeal swab were collected from each participant by mobile phlebotomists. Participants in the prospective study had the option to provide additional blood draws and questionnaires over an approximately 2-month period. Before DNA extraction, blood samples from the prospective study were shipped at room temperature or frozen.

This clone has a single count. It lacks a known antigen. The input lacks base qualities; no much larger clone sits a single base away. The germline V gene encodes CDR1 KGHSH and CDR2 LQKENI. The CDR3 contains 18 residues, cysteine and phenylalanine counted. Here the CDR3 DNA is all that survives: 54 bases in frame from base 1. Trimming accounts for 2 bases at V and 7 bases at J, while the number of junction bases matched to no gene is 17. The sample consisted of PBMCs or T cells enriched from blood (not recorded which). The rearranged chain carries TRBV18 and TRBJ2-1; TRBD2 fits 7 bases in the junction. This clonotype was obtained from a woman in her 50s who had recovered from COVID-19. The DNA is TGTGCCAGCTCACCATATGTTCCCGGGACTACCTCGGGTAATGAGCAGTTCTTC. Translated, this gives CASSPYVPGTTSGNEQFF.